The T cell receptor (beta chain) under discussion was sequenced for a study of glioma-infiltrating T cells after dendritic cell vaccination. Remarks on this clone: Its antigen is not identified.

Deletions cut 2 bases from V and 4 bases from J, with 13 bases between. Germline loops: CDR1 KGHSH, CDR2 LQKENI. The CDR3 runs to 15 residues. Time point given: after dendritic cell vaccination, including at tumor progression/relapse. Fresh-frozen tumor tissue and more than two years of survival data were available for all. Findings and limits, study-wide: TCR clonality showed no direct relationship with survival.

The method was immunoSEQ multiplex PCR; TCRdb's version includes in-frame clones alone and lacks a portion of them. The sample contains about 46,000 clones, approximately 91% of which appear only once. The chain carries TRBV18 and TRBJ2-3, with D possibly TRBD1 on 5 matching bases. Material: blood, obtained after dendritic cell vaccination. The TCR originated in a human donor with glioblastoma. CDR3 nucleotides: TGTGCCAGCTCACCAAGGGGCTTATTGCCAGATACGCAGTATTTT. Translation: CASSPRGLLPDTQYF.